A selection of T cell receptor beta chains follows, all from one sample in a study of cytomegalovirus exposure and HLA in healthy donors. Libraries were prepared by immunoSEQ multiplex PCR; TCRdb keeps only in-frame clonotypes and omits some of them. The sample has approximately 100,000 clones; about 85% are singletons. Sample: PBMCs. The receptors were gathered from a man in his forties in good health and CMV-seropositive. Both conserved end residues are part of each CDR3. D genes are given only for firm matches. Clone size is given for some rows only: seen once, a few or many times, or a class if the clone is expanded.

TRBD2	TRBV28	TRBJ2-7	-	CASSPESGGNSYEQYF	TGTGCCAGCAGCCCTGAAAGCGGGGGGAACTCCTACGAGCAGTACTTC
TRBD1	TRBV10-3	TRBJ2-7	-	CAISESLGQADVEQYF	TGTGCCATCAGTGAGTCGTTGGGACAGGCTGACGTCGAGCAGTACTTC
TRBD1	TRBV2	TRBJ1-4	-	CASRAQGAANEKLFF	TGTGCCAGCAGGGCGCAGGGGGCGGCTAATGAAAAACTGTTTTTT
TRBD1	TRBV6-1	TRBJ1-6	-	CASSGPIGTGEKSLHF	TGTGCCAGCAGTGGACCTATCGGGACAGGGGAAAAGTCCCTCCACTTT
-	TRBV7-9	TRBJ2-7	-	CASSWGSGGPDEQYF	TGTGCCAGCAGCTGGGGGTCCGGGGGGCCCGACGAGCAGTACTTC
TRBD2	TRBV5-1	TRBJ2-7	-	CASSLKASGGVTYEQYF	TGCGCCAGCAGCTTGAAGGCTAGCGGGGGGGTCACCTACGAGCAGTACTTC
TRBD1	TRBV25-1	TRBJ1-5	-	CASSDRGSQPQHF	TGTGCCAGCAGTGACAGGGGGAGTCAGCCCCAGCATTTT
-	TRBV6-6	TRBJ2-2	few	CASSFLGPGELFF	TGTGCCAGCAGTTTTCTGGGCCCCGGGGAGCTGTTTTTT
TRBD1	TRBV28	TRBJ2-2	-	CASMDRVGDTGELFF	TGTGCCAGCATGGACAGGGTTGGGGACACCGGGGAGCTGTTTTTT
-	TRBV6-5	TRBJ1-2	once	CASTPGGKANYGYTF	TGTGCCAGCACCCCGGGGGGAAAAGCTAACTATGGCTACACCTTC
-	TRBV20-1	TRBJ2-7	-	CSASSHEQYF	TGCAGTGCTAGTTCTCACGAGCAGTACTTC
-	TRBV5-4	TRBJ1-2	-	CASSSGGENYGYTF	TGTGCCAGCAGTTCGGGGGGGGAAAACTATGGCTACACCTTC
TRBD1	TRBV7-9	TRBJ2-7	-	CASSWSDRGYEQYF	TGTGCCAGCAGCTGGTCAGACAGGGGTTACGAGCAGTACTTC
TRBD1	TRBV7-6	TRBJ2-3	-	CASSLGTGREPTDTQYF	TGTGCCAGCAGCTTGGGGACAGGTCGCGAACCCACAGATACGCAGTATTTT
-	TRBV6-1	TRBJ1-5	-	CASTEPGAHHQPQHF	TGTGCCAGCACCGAGCCAGGGGCCCATCATCAGCCCCAGCATTTT
TRBD2	TRBV5-4	TRBJ2-1	once	CASSLGLAGGENEQFF	TGTGCCAGCAGCTTAGGACTAGCGGGAGGGGAGAATGAGCAGTTCTTC
-	TRBV28	TRBJ2-7	-	CASSPPTAYEQYF	TGTGCCAGCAGCCCCCCGACTGCCTACGAGCAGTACTTC
-	TRBV6-1	TRBJ2-4	-	CASSVPENIQYF	TGTGCCAGCAGTGTCCCCGAGAACATTCAGTACTTC